The 28 T cell receptor beta chains below all came from one sample that was sequenced in a study of OX40 agonist ivuxolimab in advanced cancers. Clones were sequenced by immunoSEQ multiplex PCR, and TCRdb holds only the in-frame ones, with some missing. In the table there are about 47,000 clones, roughly 90% of which are singletons. Material: CD4+ or CD8+ T cells sorted from blood, obtained in a trial of the OX40 agonist ivuxolimab. The source is an adult with an advanced solid tumor such as melanoma, head and neck, liver or kidney cancer.

This chain connects TRBV29-1 to TRBJ1-1; D remains unclear. V was shortened by 4 bases and J by 1 base, with 10 bases between the two germline ends. This CDR3 is 13 amino acids long. Germline V gene data show CDR1 as SQVTM and CDR2 as ANQGSEA. The CDR3 DNA reads TGCAGCGTTGTATTGGTCCCGAACACTGAAGCTTTCTTT. Translating gives CSVVLVPNTEAFF.

This clone was observed a single time. The chain uses TRBV2 and TRBJ2-7; D is uncertain. Trimming removed 2 bases at V and 2 bases at J, with 7 bases between. The CDR3 runs 13 residues. The germline CDR1 and CDR2 sequences are SNHLY and FYNNEI. CDR3 DNA: TGTGCCAGCAGTGAACCACAGACCTACGAGCAGTACTTC. Translating gives CASSEPQTYEQYF.

J is TRBJ2-1 and V is TRBV12-5; tentatively, D is TRBD1 (6 bases). Germline V gives CDR1 LGHNT, CDR2 FRNRAP. This CDR3 is 17 amino acids long. V lost 0 bases, J lost 3 bases, and 15 bases lay in between. CDR3 nucleotide sequence: TGTGCTAGTGGTTTGGTACTGGAGAGCAGGGGCTACAATGAGCAGTTCTTC. This translates into CASGLVLESRGYNEQFF.

V and J are TRBV28 and TRBJ1-1; no clear D. Germline V gene lookup returns CDR1 MDHEN and CDR2 SYDVKM. The ends were cut back, 3 bases at V and 8 bases at J, with 7 bases in the middle. The CDR3 consists of 11 residues. The CDR3 sequence is CASSFGPEAFF. DNA for the CDR3: TGTGCCAGCAGTTTTGGCCCGGAAGCTTTCTTT. The full variable domain, its missing parts supplied by reference TRBV28 and TRBJ1-1, is DVKVTQSSRYLVKRTGEKVFLECVQDMDHENMFWYRQDPGLGLRLIYFSYDVKMKEKGDIPEGYSVSREKKERFSLILESASTNQTSMYLCASSFGPEAFFGQGTRLTVV.

This chain joins TRBV6-6 and TRBJ1-2, with D possibly being TRBD1 (5 bases). The CDR3 sequence is 12 residues long. Trimming cost V 7 bases and J 8 bases, with 14 bases left between them. CDR1 and CDR2 from the germline V gene are MNHNY and SVGAGI (reference sequence). This CDR3 reads CASMGDLRGYTF. CDR3 nucleotide sequence: TGTGCCAGCATGGGGGACCTTCGAGGCTACACCTTC.

The rearrangement uses TRBV15 and TRBJ2-7, with 7 bases matching TRBD1. V lost 4 bases to trimming and J lost 3 bases; unmatched junction nucleotides: 21. Germline lookup yields CDR1 LNHNV and CDR2 YYDKDF (reference sequence). The CDR3 runs to 19 residues. CDR3 region: CATSNDREMVAGHGYEQYF. For the CDR3, the DNA is TGTGCCACCAGCAACGACAGGGAGATGGTGGCGGGCCATGGCTACGAGCAGTACTTC.

This chain's CDR3 is CASSIVTSDTEAFF. Written as DNA, the CDR3 is TGTGCCAGTAGTATCGTGACATCGGACACTGAAGCTTTCTTT. V usage is TRBV19 and J usage is TRBJ1-1, with no clear D. CDR1 and CDR2 (germline): LNHDA, SQIVND (reference sequence). Between the trimmed V and J ends, which lost 3 bases and 3 bases, there was a span of 11 bases. CDR3 length equals 14 residues.

This clone was seen only a few times. V and J are TRBV7-9 and TRBJ1-4, with TRBD1 identical over 7 bases. V lost 3 bases and J lost 5; bases outside the gene matches: 3. Germline V gene data show CDR1 as SEHNR and CDR2 as FQNEAQ (reference sequence). The CDR3 runs to 14 residues. CDR3 protein: CASSLGQFNEKLFF. The CDR3 coding sequence is TGTGCCAGCAGCTTGGGACAGTTCAATGAAAAACTGTTTTTT. Variable domain in full (rest from reference TRBV7-9 and TRBJ1-4): DTGVSQNPRHKITKRGQNVTFRCDPISEHNRLYWYRQTLGQGPEFLTYFQNEAQLEKSRLLSDRFSAERPKGSFSTLEIQRTEQGDSAMYLCASSLGQFNEKLFFGSGTQLSVL.

The chain is built from TRBV5-5 and TRBJ2-2; no reliable D call. Looked up from germline, CDR1 is SGHKS and CDR2 is YYEKEE (reference sequence). V lost 4 bases and J lost 4, with 5 bases in between. The CDR3 is 12 residues long. Here the CDR3 DNA reads TGTGCCAGCAGCCGACTCACCGGGGAGCTGTTTTTT. Residues: CASSRLTGELFF.

V usage is TRBV27 and J usage is TRBJ2-1; either TRBD1 or TRBD2 may supply D (6 bases each). The CDR3 runs 16 residues. The V gene's germline CDR1 is MNHEY and CDR2 SMNVEV (reference sequence). The ends were cut back, 0 bases at V and 4 bases at J, with 13 bases in the middle. CDR3 region: CASSLSGGAGYNEQFF. DNA of the CDR3: TGTGCCAGCAGTTTATCTGGGGGCGCGGGGTACAATGAGCAGTTCTTC.

This chain uses TRBV6-1 with TRBJ2-7, with TRBD1 identical over 9 bases. After removal of 7 bases from V and 3 bases from J, the junction contained 4 bases not matched to a gene. The CDR3 runs to 13 residues. The germline CDR1 and CDR2 sequences are MNHNS and SASEGT. CDR3 loop: CASNSGQGYEQYF. For the CDR3, the DNA is TGTGCCAGCAACTCGGGACAGGGCTACGAGCAGTACTTC.

The rearrangement uses TRBV15 and TRBJ1-5, with D possibly being TRBD1 (6 bases). With 5 bases removed from V and 1 base from J, the gap between germline ends came to 18 bases. The CDR3 sequence is 17 residues long. Germline CDR1 reads LNHNV; CDR2 reads YYDKDF (reference sequence). CDR3 in amino acids: CATSGAGALLSNQPQHF. The CDR3 DNA reads as TGTGCCACCAGCGGGGCAGGGGCCCTGTTAAGCAATCAGCCCCAGCATTTT. Looking up the rest from reference TRBV15 and TRBJ1-5 gives the full variable domain: DAMVIQNPRYQVTQFGKPVTLSCSQTLNHNVMYWYQQKSSQAPKLLFHYYDKDFNNEADTPDNFQSRRPNTSFCFLDIRSPGLGDTAMYLCATSGAGALLSNQPQHFGDGTRLSIL.

This chain uses TRBV9 with TRBJ2-1, with 8 nucleotides matching TRBD2. The junction had 9 bases not matched to a gene; V was cut back by 1 base and J by 3 bases. This CDR3 comprises 17 residues. The V gene's germline CDR1 is SGDLS and CDR2 YYNGEE. The CDR3 region is CASSVYASGYLYNEQFF. The CDR3 nucleotides read TGTGCCAGCAGCGTATATGCTAGCGGGTACCTCTACAATGAGCAGTTCTTC. The variable domain in full, completed from reference TRBV9 and TRBJ2-1, reads DSGVTQTPKHLITATGQRVTLRCSPRSGDLSVYWYQQSLDQGLQFLIQYYNGEERAKGNILERFSAQQFPDLHSELNLSSLELGDSALYFCASSVYASGYLYNEQFFGPGTRLTVL.

The V gene is TRBV5-6, the J gene TRBJ1-1, with no clear D. Germline values: CDR1 SGHDT, CDR2 YYEEEE. The V gene lost 3 bases and the J gene lost 2 bases, with 11 bases spanning the gap. The CDR3 has 14 residues. The CDR3 DNA sequence: TGTGCCAGCAGCTCTGGACGGAGAAACACTGAAGCTTTCTTT. Protein product: CASSSGRRNTEAFF.

This chain links TRBV7-2 with TRBJ1-2; D may be TRBD1 (6 bases). V shed 5 bases and J shed 2 bases, with 12 bases lying between them. This CDR3 contains 14 residues. The V gene's germline CDR1 is SGHTA and CDR2 FQGNSA. DNA for the CDR3: TGTGCCAGCAGCCTTGCAGGGGCGAACTATGGCTACACCTTC. Translation gives CASSLAGANYGYTF. Filled out from reference TRBV7-2 and TRBJ1-2, the complete variable domain reads GAGVSQSPSNKVTEKGKDVELRCDPISGHTALYWYRQSLGQGLEFLIYFQGNSAPDKSGLPSDRFSAERTGGSVSTLTIQRTQQEDSAVYLCASSLAGANYGYTFGSGTRLTVV.

This clone was recorded only once. The rearrangement uses TRBV7-2 and TRBJ1-3; D unresolved. Germline lookup yields CDR1 SGHTA and CDR2 FQGNSA. V lost 5 bases and J lost 2, with 16 bases in between. The CDR3 has 16 residues. CDR3 DNA sequence: TGTGCCAGCAGCCCCCAAAGGAGTGCCGCTGGAAACACCATATATTTT. Translating it yields CASSPQRSAAGNTIYF.

Relative to its sample, this clone is medium-sized (0.01 to 0.1%). This chain joins TRBV29-1 and TRBJ1-2; no firm D call. The CDR3 extends over 13 amino acids. Trimming shortened V by 2 bases and J by 5 bases, and 12 bases separated the two germline ends. CDR1 SQVTM and CDR2 ANQGSEA come from the germline V gene. CDR3 sequence reads: CSVEHSETYGYTF. DNA for the CDR3: TGCAGCGTTGAACACAGCGAGACATATGGCTACACCTTC.

This clone was found a few times. The chain links TRBV19 to TRBJ2-7; unclear D gene. This CDR3 is built from 13 residues. Germline assignment: CDR1 LNHDA and CDR2 SQIVND (reference sequence). V was clipped by 5 bases and J by 3 bases, with 11 bases between them. The CDR3 loop reads CASSLHNSYEQYF. The CDR3 region has the DNA TGTGCCAGTAGTCTCCACAACAGCTACGAGCAGTACTTC.

The CDR3 protein is CASSLGQGWRKAFF. CDR3 nucleotides: TGTGCCAGCAGCTTGGGACAGGGATGGAGGAAAGCTTTCTTT. The V and J genes are TRBV7-2 and TRBJ1-1; 9 bases are shared with TRBD1. CDR3 size: 14 residues. Germline V gene data show CDR1 as SGHTA and CDR2 as FQGNSA. Trimming at V came to 3 bases and at J to 9 bases, leaving 8 bases not matched to a gene. Using reference TRBV7-2 and TRBJ1-1 for the parts outside the CDR3, the full variable domain is GAGVSQSPSNKVTEKGKDVELRCDPISGHTALYWYRQSLGQGLEFLIYFQGNSAPDKSGLPSDRFSAERTGGSVSTLTIQRTQQEDSAVYLCASSLGQGWRKAFFGQGTRLTVV.

J is TRBJ1-6 and V is TRBV9; D is perhaps TRBD1 (5 bases). The germline V gene encodes CDR1 SGDLS and CDR2 YYNGEE. V lost 3 bases, J lost 9 bases, and 10 bases lay in between. The CDR3 consists of 13 residues. The CDR3 coding sequence is TGTGCCAGCAGCGCGACAGTTCCTTCACCCCTCCACTTT. It yields the protein CASSATVPSPLHF.

This rearrangement joins TRBV7-9 to TRBJ2-1, with D possibly being TRBD2 (5 bases). Per the germline V gene, CDR1 is SEHNR and CDR2 is FQNEAQ (reference sequence). V gave up 5 bases and J gave up 7 bases, with 9 bases separating them. CDR3 length: 12 amino acids. The chain's CDR3 is CASSRSANEQFF. DNA for the CDR3: TGTGCCAGCAGCCGTAGCGCGAATGAGCAGTTCTTC.

The V call is TRBV5-8, the J call TRBJ1-4; D is perhaps TRBD1 (5 bases). This CDR3 has 14 residues. The germline CDR1 and CDR2 sequences are SGHTS and YDEGEE. With 0 bases removed from V and 8 bases from J, the gap between germline ends came to 11 bases. CDR3 residues: CASSLAHKGEKLFF. As DNA, the CDR3 is TGTGCCAGCAGCTTGGCCCATAAGGGGGAAAAACTGTTTTTT.

The J gene is TRBJ1-1, the V gene TRBV7-2; D is uncertain. This CDR3 has 12 amino acids. The germline V and J ends were trimmed by 2 bases and 6 bases, with 7 bases remaining between them. The germline CDR1 and CDR2 sequences are SGHTA and FQGNSA. DNA of the CDR3: TGTGCCAGCAGCTTAAATGCTGCTGAAGCTTTCTTT. Translated, it gives CASSLNAAEAFF.

The J gene is TRBJ2-1, the V gene TRBV11-1, with D hard to call. Germline V gene lookup returns CDR1 SGHAT and CDR2 FQDESV (reference sequence). The V gene lost 0 bases and the J gene lost 7 bases, with 10 bases spanning the gap. This CDR3 is 14 amino acids long. CDR3 coding DNA: TGTGCCAGCAGCTTAGCGCAAACGCGGAATGAGCAGTTCTTC. Translation gives CASSLAQTRNEQFF.

There are a few counts of this clone. The chain has TRBV9 and TRBJ2-2, with TRBD1 as a possible D gene (5 bases). CDR1 is SGDLS and CDR2 is YYNGEE in the germline V gene. V lost 1 base, J lost 4 bases, and 8 bases lay in between. The CDR3 covers 14 residues. In nucleotides, the CDR3 is TGTGCCAGCAGCGTACTTCAGGGCACCGGGGAGCTGTTTTTT. This gives the protein CASSVLQGTGELFF.

This clone was picked up a small number of times. The chain is built from TRBV28 and TRBJ2-7; 9 nucleotides align to TRBD1. Germline CDR1 MDHEN, CDR2 SYDVKM. The CDR3 extends over 15 amino acids. Trimming removed 5 bases from V and 0 bases from J; junction bases left unmatched: 5. CDR3 nucleotides: TGTGCCAGCAGTAGGACAGGGGCCCTCTCCTACGAGCAGTACTTC. Its translation: CASSRTGALSYEQYF.

This chain uses TRBV15 with TRBJ2-2; a weak D match, TRBD1 (6 bases). The length of the CDR3 is 16 residues. Germline CDR1 is LNHNV and CDR2 is YYDKDF (reference sequence). With 5 bases removed from V and 2 bases from J, the gap between germline ends came to 15 bases. CDR3 amino acids: CATSSYRDKNTGELFF. The DNA of the CDR3 is TGTGCCACCAGCTCCTACAGGGATAAAAACACCGGGGAGCTGTTTTTT.

V gene TRBV5-1 combines with J gene TRBJ1-2; 10 bases align to TRBD1. The germline gives CDR1 SGHRS, CDR2 YFSETQ. The ends lost 6 bases at V and 4 bases at J; junction bases unmatched: 12. The CDR3 totals 16 residues. CDR3 in DNA: TGCGCCAGCATGGCGGGACAGGGGACTAGTGGCTATGGCTACACCTTC. This gives the protein CASMAGQGTSGYGYTF.